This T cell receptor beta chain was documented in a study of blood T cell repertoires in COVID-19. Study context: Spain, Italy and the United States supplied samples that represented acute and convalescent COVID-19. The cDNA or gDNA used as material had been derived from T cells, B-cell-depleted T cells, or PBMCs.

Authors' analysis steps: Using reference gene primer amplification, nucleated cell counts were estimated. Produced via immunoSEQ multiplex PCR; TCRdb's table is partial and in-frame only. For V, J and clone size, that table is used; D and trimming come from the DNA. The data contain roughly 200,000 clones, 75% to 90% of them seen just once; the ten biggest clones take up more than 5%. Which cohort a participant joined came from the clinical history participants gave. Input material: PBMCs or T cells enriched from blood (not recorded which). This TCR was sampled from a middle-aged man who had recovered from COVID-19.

The CDR3 here is CASSTGTGGLYSPLHF. DNA for the CDR3: TGTGCCAGCAGCACCGGGACAGGGGGTTTATACTCACCCCTCCACTTT. V gene TRBV5-6 combines with J gene TRBJ1-6; 11 nucleotides line up with TRBD1. This CDR3 region has 16 residues. The germline V gene encodes CDR1 SGHDT and CDR2 YYEEEE. After removal of 4 bases from V and 10 bases from J, the junction contained 10 bases not matched to a gene.